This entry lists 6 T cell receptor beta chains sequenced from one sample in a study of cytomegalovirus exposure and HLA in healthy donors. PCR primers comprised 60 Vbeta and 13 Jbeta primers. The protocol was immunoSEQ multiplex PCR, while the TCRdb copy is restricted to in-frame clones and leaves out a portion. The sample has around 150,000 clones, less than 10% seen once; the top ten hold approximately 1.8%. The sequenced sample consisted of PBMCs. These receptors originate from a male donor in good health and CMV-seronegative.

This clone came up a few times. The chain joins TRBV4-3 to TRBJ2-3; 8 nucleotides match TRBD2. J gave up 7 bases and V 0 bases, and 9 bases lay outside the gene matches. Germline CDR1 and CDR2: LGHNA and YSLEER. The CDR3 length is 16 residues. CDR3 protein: CASSQDLEREFNTQYF. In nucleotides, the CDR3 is TGCGCCAGCAGCCAAGATTTGGAGCGGGAGTTCAATACGCAGTATTTT.

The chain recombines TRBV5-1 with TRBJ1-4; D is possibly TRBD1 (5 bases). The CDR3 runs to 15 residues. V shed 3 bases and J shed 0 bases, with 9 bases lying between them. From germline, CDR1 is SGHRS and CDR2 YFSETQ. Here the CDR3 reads CASSSGQATNEKLFF. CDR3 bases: TGCGCCAGCAGCTCAGGACAAGCAACTAATGAAAAACTGTTTTTT.

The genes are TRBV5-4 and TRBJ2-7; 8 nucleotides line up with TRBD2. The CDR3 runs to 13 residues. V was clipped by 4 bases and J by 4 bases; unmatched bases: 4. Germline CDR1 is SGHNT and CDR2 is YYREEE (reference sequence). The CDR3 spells CASSGTSRYEQYF. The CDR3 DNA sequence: TGTGCCAGCAGCGGGACTAGTAGGTACGAGCAGTACTTC. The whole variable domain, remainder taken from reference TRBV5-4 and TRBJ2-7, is ETGVTQSPTHLIKTRGQQVTLRCSSQSGHNTVSWYQQALGQGPQFIFQYYREEENGRGNFPPRFSGLQFPNYSSELNVNALELDDSALYLCASSGTSRYEQYFGPGTRLTVT.

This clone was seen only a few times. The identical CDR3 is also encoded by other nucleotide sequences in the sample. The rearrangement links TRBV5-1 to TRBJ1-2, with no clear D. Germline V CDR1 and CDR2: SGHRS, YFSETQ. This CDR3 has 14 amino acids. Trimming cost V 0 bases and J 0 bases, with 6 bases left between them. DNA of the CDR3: TGCGCCAGCAGCTTGGCTACAGCTAACTATGGCTACACCTTC. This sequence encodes CASSLATANYGYTF.

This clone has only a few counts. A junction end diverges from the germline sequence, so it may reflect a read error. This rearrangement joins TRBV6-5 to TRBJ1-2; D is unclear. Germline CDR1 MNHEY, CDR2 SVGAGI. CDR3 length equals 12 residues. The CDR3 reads CASRGQNYGYPF. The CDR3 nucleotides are TGTGCCAGCAGAGGCCAGAACTATGGCTACCCCTTC.

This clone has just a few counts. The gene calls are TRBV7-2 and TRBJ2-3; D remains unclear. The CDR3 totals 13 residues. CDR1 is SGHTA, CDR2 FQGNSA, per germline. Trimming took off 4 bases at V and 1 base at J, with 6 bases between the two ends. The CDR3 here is CASSSSGTDTQYF. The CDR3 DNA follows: TGTGCCAGCAGCTCGTCAGGCACAGATACGCAGTATTTT.